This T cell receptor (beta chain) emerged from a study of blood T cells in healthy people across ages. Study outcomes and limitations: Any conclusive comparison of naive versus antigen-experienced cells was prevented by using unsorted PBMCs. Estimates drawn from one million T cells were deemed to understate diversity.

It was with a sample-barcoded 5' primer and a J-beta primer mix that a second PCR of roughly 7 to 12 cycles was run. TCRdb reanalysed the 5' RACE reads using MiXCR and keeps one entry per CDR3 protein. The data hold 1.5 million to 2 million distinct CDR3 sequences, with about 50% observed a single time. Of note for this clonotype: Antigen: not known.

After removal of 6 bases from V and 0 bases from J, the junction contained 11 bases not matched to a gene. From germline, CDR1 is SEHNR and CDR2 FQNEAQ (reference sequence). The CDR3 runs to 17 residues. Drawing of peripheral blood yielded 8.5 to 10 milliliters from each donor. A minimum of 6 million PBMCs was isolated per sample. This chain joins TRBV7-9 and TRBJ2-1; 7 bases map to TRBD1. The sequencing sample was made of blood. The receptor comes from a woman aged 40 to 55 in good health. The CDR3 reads CASSLGTGTASYNEQFF. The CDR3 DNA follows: TGTGCCAGCAGTCTTGGCACCGGGACAGCCTCCTACAATGAGCAGTTCTTC. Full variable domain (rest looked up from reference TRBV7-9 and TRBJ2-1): DTGVSQNPRHKITKRGQNVTFRCDPISEHNRLYWYRQTLGQGPEFLTYFQNEAQLEKSRLLSDRFSAERPKGSFSTLEIQRTEQGDSAMYLCASSLGTGTASYNEQFFGPGTRLTVL.